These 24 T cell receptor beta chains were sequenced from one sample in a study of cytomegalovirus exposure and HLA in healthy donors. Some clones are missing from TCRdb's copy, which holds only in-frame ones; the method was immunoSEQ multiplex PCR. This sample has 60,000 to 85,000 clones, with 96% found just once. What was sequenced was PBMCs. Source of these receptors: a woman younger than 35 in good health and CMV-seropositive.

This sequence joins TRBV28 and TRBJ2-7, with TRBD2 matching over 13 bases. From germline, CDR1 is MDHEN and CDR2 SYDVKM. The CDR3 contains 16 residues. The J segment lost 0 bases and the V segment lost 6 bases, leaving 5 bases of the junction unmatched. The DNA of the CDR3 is TGTGCCAGCAGGAGACTAGCGGGAGGTATCTCCTACGAGCAGTACTTC. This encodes CASRRLAGGISYEQYF. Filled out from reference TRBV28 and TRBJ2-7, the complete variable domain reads DVKVTQSSRYLVKRTGEKVFLECVQDMDHENMFWYRQDPGLGLRLIYFSYDVKMKEKGDIPEGYSVSREKKERFSLILESASTNQTSMYLCASRRLAGGISYEQYFGPGTRLTVT.

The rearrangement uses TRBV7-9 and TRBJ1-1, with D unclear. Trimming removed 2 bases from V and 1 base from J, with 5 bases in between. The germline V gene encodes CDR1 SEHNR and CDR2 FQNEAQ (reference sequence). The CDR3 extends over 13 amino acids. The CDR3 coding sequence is TGTGCCAGCAGCTTAATCCGGAACACTGAAGCTTTCTTT. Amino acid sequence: CASSLIRNTEAFF.

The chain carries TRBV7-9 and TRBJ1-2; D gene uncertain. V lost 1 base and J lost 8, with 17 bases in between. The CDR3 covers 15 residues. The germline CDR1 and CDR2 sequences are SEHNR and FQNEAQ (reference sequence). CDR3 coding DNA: TGTGCCAGCAGCTTAGAGGAAAACAGACTATGGGGCTACACCTTC. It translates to CASSLEENRLWGYTF.

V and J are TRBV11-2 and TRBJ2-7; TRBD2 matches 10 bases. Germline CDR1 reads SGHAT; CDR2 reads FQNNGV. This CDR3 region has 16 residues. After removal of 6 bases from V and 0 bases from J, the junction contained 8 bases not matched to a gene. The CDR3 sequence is CASSPWTSGSSYEQYF. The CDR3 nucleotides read TGTGCCAGCAGTCCCTGGACTAGCGGAAGCTCCTACGAGCAGTACTTC. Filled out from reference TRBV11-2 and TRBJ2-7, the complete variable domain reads EAGVAQSPRYKIIEKRQSVAFWCNPISGHATLYWYQQILGQGPKLLIQFQNNGVVDDSQLPKDRFSAERLKGVDSTLKIQPAKLEDSAVYLCASSPWTSGSSYEQYFGPGTRLTVT.

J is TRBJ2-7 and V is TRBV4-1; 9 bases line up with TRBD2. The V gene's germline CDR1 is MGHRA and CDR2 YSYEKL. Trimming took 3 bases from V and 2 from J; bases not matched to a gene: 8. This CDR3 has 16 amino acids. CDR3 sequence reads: CASSHHSGSHPYEQYF. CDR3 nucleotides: TGCGCCAGCAGCCACCATAGCGGGAGTCACCCCTACGAGCAGTACTTC.

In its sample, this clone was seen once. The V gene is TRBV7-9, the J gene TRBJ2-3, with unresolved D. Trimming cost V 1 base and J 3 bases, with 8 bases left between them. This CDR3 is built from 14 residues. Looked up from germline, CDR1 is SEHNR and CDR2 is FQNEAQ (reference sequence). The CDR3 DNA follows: TGTGCCAGCAGCTTAGACGCGGAGACAGATACGCAGTATTTT. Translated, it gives CASSLDAETDTQYF. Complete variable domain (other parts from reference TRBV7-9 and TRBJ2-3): DTGVSQNPRHKITKRGQNVTFRCDPISEHNRLYWYRQTLGQGPEFLTYFQNEAQLEKSRLLSDRFSAERPKGSFSTLEIQRTEQGDSAMYLCASSLDAETDTQYFGPGTRLTVL.

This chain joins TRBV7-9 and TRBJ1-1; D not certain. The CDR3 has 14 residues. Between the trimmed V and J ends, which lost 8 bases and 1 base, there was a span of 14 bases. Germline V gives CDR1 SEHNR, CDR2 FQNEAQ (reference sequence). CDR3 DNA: TGTGCCAGCTCCCCACCACGGTGGAACACTGAAGCTTTCTTT. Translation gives CASSPPRWNTEAFF.

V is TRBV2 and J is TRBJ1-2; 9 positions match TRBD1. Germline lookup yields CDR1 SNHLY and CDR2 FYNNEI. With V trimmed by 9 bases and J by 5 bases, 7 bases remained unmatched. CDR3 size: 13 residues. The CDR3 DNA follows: TGTGCCAGTCGGACAGGGGCAGGGTATGGCTACACCTTC. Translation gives CASRTGAGYGYTF.

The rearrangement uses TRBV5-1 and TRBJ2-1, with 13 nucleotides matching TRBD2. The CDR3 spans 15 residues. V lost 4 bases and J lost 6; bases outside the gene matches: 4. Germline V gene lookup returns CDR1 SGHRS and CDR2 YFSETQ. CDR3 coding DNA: TGCGCCAGCAGCACGGGACTAGCGGGACTCAATGAGCAGTTCTTC. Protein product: CASSTGLAGLNEQFF.

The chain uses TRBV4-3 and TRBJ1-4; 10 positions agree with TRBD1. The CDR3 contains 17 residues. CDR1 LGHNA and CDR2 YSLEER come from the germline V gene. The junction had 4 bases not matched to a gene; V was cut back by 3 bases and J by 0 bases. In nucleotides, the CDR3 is TGCGCCAGCAGCCAGGGGACAGGGGCCCCAACTAATGAAAAACTGTTTTTT. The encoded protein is CASSQGTGAPTNEKLFF.

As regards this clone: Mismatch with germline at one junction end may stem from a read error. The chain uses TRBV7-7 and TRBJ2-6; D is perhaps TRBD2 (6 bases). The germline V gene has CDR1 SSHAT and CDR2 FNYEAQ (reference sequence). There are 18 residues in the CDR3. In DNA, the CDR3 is TGTGCTAGCAGCTTACTGAAAGGGACTTTTCCTGGGGCCAACGTCCTGACTTTC. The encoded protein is CASSLLKGTFPGANVLTF.

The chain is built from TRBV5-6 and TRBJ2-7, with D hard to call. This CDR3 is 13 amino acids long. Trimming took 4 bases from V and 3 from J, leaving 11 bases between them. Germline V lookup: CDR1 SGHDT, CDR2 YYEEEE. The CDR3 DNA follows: TGTGCCAGCAGCCCCAACTCTCGCTACGAGCAGTACTTC. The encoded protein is CASSPNSRYEQYF. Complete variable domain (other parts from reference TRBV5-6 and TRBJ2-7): DAGVTQSPTHLIKTRGQQVTLRCSPKSGHDTVSWYQQALGQGPQFIFQYYEEEERQRGNFPDRFSGHQFPNYSSELNVNALLLGDSALYLCASSPNSRYEQYFGPGTRLTVT.

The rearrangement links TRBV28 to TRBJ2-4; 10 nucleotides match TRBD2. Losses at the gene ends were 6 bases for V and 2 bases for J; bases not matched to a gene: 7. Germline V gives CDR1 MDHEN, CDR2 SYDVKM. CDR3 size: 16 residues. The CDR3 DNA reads TGTGCCAGCAGCCTGGGTAGCGGGAGGACCAAAAACATTCAGTACTTC. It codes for CASSLGSGRTKNIQYF. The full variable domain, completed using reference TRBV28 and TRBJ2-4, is DVKVTQSSRYLVKRTGEKVFLECVQDMDHENMFWYRQDPGLGLRLIYFSYDVKMKEKGDIPEGYSVSREKKERFSLILESASTNQTSMYLCASSLGSGRTKNIQYFGAGTRLSVL.

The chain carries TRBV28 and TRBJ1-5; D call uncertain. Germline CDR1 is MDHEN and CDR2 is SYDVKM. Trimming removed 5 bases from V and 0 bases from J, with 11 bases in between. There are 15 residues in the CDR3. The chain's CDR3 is CASSPEDFSNQPQHF. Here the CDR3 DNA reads TGTGCCAGCAGTCCAGAGGACTTTAGCAATCAGCCCCAGCATTTT. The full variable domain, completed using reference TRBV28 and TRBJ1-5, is DVKVTQSSRYLVKRTGEKVFLECVQDMDHENMFWYRQDPGLGLRLIYFSYDVKMKEKGDIPEGYSVSREKKERFSLILESASTNQTSMYLCASSPEDFSNQPQHFGDGTRLSIL.

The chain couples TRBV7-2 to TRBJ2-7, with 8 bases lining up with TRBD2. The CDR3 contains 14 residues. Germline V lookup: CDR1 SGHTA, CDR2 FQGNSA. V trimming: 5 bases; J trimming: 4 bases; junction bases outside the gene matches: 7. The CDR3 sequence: CASSTGLAAYEQYF. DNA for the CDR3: TGTGCCAGCAGCACCGGACTAGCCGCGTACGAGCAGTACTTC. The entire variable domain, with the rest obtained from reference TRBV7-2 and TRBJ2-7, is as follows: GAGVSQSPSNKVTEKGKDVELRCDPISGHTALYWYRQSLGQGLEFLIYFQGNSAPDKSGLPSDRFSAERTGGSVSTLTIQRTQQEDSAVYLCASSTGLAAYEQYFGPGTRLTVT.

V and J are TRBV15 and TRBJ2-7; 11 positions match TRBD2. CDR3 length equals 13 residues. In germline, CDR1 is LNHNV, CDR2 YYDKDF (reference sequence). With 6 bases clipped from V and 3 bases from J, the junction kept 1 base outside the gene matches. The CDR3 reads CATSGTSGYEQYF. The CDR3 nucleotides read TGTGCCACCAGTGGGACTAGCGGCTACGAGCAGTACTTC. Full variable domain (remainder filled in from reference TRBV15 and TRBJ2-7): DAMVIQNPRYQVTQFGKPVTLSCSQTLNHNVMYWYQQKSSQAPKLLFHYYDKDFNNEADTPDNFQSRRPNTSFCFLDIRSPGLGDTAMYLCATSGTSGYEQYFGPGTRLTVT.

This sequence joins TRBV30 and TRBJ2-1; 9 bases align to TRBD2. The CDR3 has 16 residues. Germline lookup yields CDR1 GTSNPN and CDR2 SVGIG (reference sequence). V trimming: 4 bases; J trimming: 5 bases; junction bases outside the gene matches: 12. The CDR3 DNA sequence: TGTGCCTGGACGGTGGGTAGCGGGAGAAGTAACAATGAGCAGTTCTTC. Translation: CAWTVGSGRSNNEQFF.

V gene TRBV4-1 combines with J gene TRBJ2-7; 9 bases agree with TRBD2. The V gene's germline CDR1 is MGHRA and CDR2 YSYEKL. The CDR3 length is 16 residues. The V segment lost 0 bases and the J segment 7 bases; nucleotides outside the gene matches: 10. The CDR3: CASSQDHPREGWEQYF. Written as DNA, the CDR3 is TGCGCCAGCAGCCAAGATCACCCGCGGGAGGGCTGGGAGCAGTACTTC.

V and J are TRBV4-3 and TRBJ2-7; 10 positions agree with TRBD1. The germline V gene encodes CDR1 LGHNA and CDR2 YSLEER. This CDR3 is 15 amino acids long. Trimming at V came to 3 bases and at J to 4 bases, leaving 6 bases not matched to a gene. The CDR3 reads CASSHRQGASYEQYF. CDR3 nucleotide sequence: TGCGCCAGCAGCCACAGACAGGGGGCATCGTACGAGCAGTACTTC.

The CDR3 DNA reads TGCGCCAGCAGCGTTGTGCAGGGCCTTTGGGACGAGCAGTACTTC. It translates to CASSVVQGLWDEQYF. This chain uses TRBV4-3 with TRBJ2-7; possible D gene TRBD1, 5 bases. There are 15 residues in the CDR3. Germline values: CDR1 LGHNA, CDR2 YSLEER. V was cut by 5 bases and J by 5 bases, with 19 bases left in between.

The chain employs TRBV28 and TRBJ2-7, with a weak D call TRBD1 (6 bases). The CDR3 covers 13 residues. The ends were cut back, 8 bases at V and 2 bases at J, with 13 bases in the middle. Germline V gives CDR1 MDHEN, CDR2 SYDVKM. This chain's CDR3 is CASEDSSTYEQYF. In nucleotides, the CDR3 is TGTGCCAGCGAGGACAGTAGTACCTACGAGCAGTACTTC.

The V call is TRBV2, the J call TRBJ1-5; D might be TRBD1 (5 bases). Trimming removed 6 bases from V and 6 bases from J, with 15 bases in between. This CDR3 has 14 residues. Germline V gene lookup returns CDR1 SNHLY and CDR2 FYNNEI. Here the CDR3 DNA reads TGTGCCAGCAGCGCAACAGGTACGGTTCAGCCCCAGCATTTT. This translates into CASSATGTVQPQHF.

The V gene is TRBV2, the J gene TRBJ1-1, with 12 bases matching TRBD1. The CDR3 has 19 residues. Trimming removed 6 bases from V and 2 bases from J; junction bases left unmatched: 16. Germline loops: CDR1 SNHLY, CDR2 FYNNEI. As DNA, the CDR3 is TGTGCCAGCAGCAAACCCCAGCCGGGACAGGGGGCCATTAACACTGAAGCTTTCTTT. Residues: CASSKPQPGQGAINTEAFF. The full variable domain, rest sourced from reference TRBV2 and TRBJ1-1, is EPEVTQTPSHQVTQMGQEVILRCVPISNHLYFYWYRQILGQKVEFLVSFYNNEISEKSEIFDDQFSVERPDGSNFTLKIRSTKLEDSAMYFCASSKPQPGQGAINTEAFFGQGTRLTVV.

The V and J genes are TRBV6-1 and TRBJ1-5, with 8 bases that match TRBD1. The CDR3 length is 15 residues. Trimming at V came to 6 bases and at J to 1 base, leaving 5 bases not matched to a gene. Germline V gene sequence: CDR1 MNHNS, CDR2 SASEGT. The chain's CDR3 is CASSKQGGSNQPQHF. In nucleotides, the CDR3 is TGTGCCAGCAGCAAACAGGGGGGCAGCAATCAGCCCCAGCATTTT.